The present TCR beta chain was sequenced within a study of T cell repertoires in ileal Crohn's disease. TCRdb's copy holds only in-frame clones and misses some; the assay was immunoSEQ multiplex PCR. The sample records roughly 29,000 clones, roughly 77% being singletons. This sequence originates from an adult with Crohn's disease. Sequencing was performed on ileal tissue.

The CDR3 sequence is CATGDRGYTEAFF. The DNA of the CDR3 is TGTGCCACTGGGGACAGGGGGTACACTGAAGCTTTCTTT. The V gene is TRBV19, the J gene TRBJ1-1; 11 nucleotides line up with TRBD1. The CDR3 covers 13 residues. V dropped 10 bases and J dropped 3; count of bases not matched to a gene: 4. Germline CDR1 reads LNHDA; CDR2 reads SQIVND (reference sequence).